This T cell receptor (beta chain) was observed in a study of T cell responses to AZD1222 COVID-19 vaccine. Findings and limits, study-wide: CD4 TCRs associated with vaccination spanned spike, dominating at 160-218 and 743-854.

Points on this clone: The antigen remains unidentified.

This CDR3 contains 13 residues. Germline loops: CDR1 LNHDA, CDR2 SQIVND (reference sequence). Trimming removed 2 bases from V and 6 bases from J, with 11 bases in between. Using immunoSEQ multiplex PCR, the repertoire was profiled, and TCRdb retains in-frame clones only, with some absent. Here the sample spans 77,000 or so clones, under 95% being singletons. The origin of this receptor is an adult in good health. Sequenced here: peripheral blood, sampled on day 0 of MenACWY control vaccination. The chain is built from TRBV19 and TRBJ2-7, with TRBD1 as a possible D gene (7 bases). The CDR3 here is CASSISRGVEQYF. The CDR3 nucleotides are TGTGCCAGTAGTATATCCAGGGGGGTCGAGCAGTACTTC.